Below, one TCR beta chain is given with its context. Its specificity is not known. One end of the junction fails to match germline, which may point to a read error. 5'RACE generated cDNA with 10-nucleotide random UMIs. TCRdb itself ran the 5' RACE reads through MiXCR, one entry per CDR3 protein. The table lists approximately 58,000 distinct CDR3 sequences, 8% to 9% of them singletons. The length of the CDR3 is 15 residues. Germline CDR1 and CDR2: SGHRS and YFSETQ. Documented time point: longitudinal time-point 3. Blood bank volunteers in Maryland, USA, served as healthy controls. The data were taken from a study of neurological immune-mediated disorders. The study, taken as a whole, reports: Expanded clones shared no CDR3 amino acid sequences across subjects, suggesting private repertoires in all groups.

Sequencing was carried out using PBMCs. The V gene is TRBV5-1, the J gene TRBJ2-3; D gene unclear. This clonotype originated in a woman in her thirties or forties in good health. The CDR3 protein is CDSSLFLVDTDTQYF. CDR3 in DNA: TGCGACAGCAGCTTGTTTCTAGTGGACACAGATACGCAGTATTTT.